A selection of T cell receptor beta chains follows, all from one sample in a study of blood T cell repertoires in COVID-19. Generated by immunoSEQ multiplex PCR, the TCRdb table keeps only in-frame clones and is missing some. The table shows hundreds of thousands of clones, with roughly 89% occurring only once. Specimen: peripheral blood. The receptors were gathered from a woman in her twenties or thirties with active or convalescent COVID-19. The CDR3 runs from the conserved cysteine through the conserved F or W. D genes are given only for firm matches. Rows give clone size only sometimes, using once, few, many, or a class for an expanded clone.

>TRBV5-6|few|TRBJ1-1|NA
CASSLAPPGVLNTEAFF
TGTGCCAGCAGCTTGGCCCCCCCCGGGGTTTTGAACACTGAAGCTTTCTTT
>TRBV6-5|NA|TRBJ1-6|TRBD1
CASSTTTGGNSPLHF
TGTGCCAGCAGCACTACGACAGGGGGAAATTCACCCCTCCACTTT
>TRBV9|NA|TRBJ2-1|NA
CASSQEVDPSWRNNEQFF
TGTGCCAGCTCCCAAGAGGTCGATCCGAGTTGGAGAAACAATGAGCAGTTCTTC
>TRBV4-1|NA|TRBJ2-1|TRBD1
CASSHPTGFNEQFF
TGCGCCAGCAGCCACCCGACAGGGTTCAATGAGCAGTTCTTC
>TRBV19|NA|TRBJ1-1|NA
CASRNGQLNTEAFF
TGTGCCAGTAGAAATGGACAGCTGAACACTGAAGCTTTCTTT
>TRBV18|NA|TRBJ1-1|TRBD1
CASSPQTGVNTEAFF
TGTGCCAGCTCACCACAGACAGGGGTGAACACTGAAGCTTTCTTT
>TRBV7-9|NA|TRBJ2-7|TRBD1
CASSLALGQGAKEQYF
TGTGCCAGCAGCTTAGCGTTGGGACAGGGGGCGAAGGAGCAGTACTTC
>TRBV2|NA|TRBJ2-7|NA
CATERASREQYF
TGTGCCACCGAGAGGGCCTCTCGCGAGCAGTACTTC
>TRBV7-7|NA|TRBJ2-3|TRBD2
CASSSGLAGASDTQYF
TGTGCCAGCAGCTCGGGACTAGCGGGAGCCTCGGATACGCAGTATTTT
>TRBV6-2/TRBV6-3|NA|TRBJ2-1|NA
CASSRTSRSYNEQFF
TGTGCCAGCAGTAGAACTAGCAGGTCCTACAATGAGCAGTTCTTC
>TRBV5-5|NA|TRBJ2-7|NA
CASSSTPGDSYEQYF
TGTGCCAGCAGCTCCACCCCGGGGGACTCCTACGAGCAGTACTTC
>TRBV12-3/TRBV12-4|NA|TRBJ1-5|NA
CASSFWHQPQHF
TGTGCCAGCAGTTTTTGGCATCAGCCCCAGCATTTT
>TRBV19|NA|TRBJ1-2|TRBD1
CASTWTGNYGYTF
TGTGCCAGTACCTGGACAGGGAACTATGGCTACACCTTC
>TRBV11-2|NA|TRBJ1-5|TRBD1
CASSLGQGNSYQPQHF
TGTGCCAGCAGCTTAGGACAGGGGAATTCTTATCAGCCCCAGCATTTT
>TRBV2|NA|TRBJ2-5|TRBD2
CASIPSGTQETQYF
TGTGCCAGCATTCCTAGCGGCACCCAAGAGACCCAGTACTTC
>TRBV11-3|NA|TRBJ2-1|NA
CASSLDTPYSYNEQFF
TGTGCCAGCAGCTTAGATACTCCATACTCCTACAATGAGCAGTTCTTC
>TRBV4-1|NA|TRBJ1-2|NA
CASSQELRQIETYGYTF
TGCGCCAGCAGCCAAGAACTCCGACAGATCGAAACCTATGGCTACACCTTC
>TRBV6-6|NA|TRBJ1-2|TRBD1
CASSSGQGYGYTF
TGTGCCAGCAGTTCAGGACAGGGCTATGGCTACACCTTC
>TRBV19|NA|TRBJ2-7|NA
CASSLGLPYEQYF
TGTGCCAGTAGTTTGGGACTGCCTTACGAGCAGTACTTC
>TRBV25-1|NA|TRBJ1-1|NA
CASSGWELGNTEAFF
TGTGCCAGCAGTGGGTGGGAGCTGGGAAACACTGAAGCTTTCTTT
>TRBV5-1|NA|TRBJ2-7|NA
CASSPGLNEQYF
TGCGCCAGCAGCCCCGGACTAAACGAGCAGTACTTC
>TRBV15|NA|TRBJ1-3|NA
CATSRADRLGNTIYF
TGTGCCACCAGCAGGGCTGACAGATTGGGAAACACCATATATTTT
>TRBV9|NA|TRBJ2-1|NA
CASSVGGTSYNEQFF
TGTGCCAGCAGCGTTGGAGGGACTTCCTACAATGAGCAGTTCTTC
>TRBV21-1|NA|TRBJ2-3|NA
CASSKGAPPADTQYF
TGTGCCAGCAGCAAAGGGGCACCCCCCGCAGATACGCAGTATTTT
>TRBV6-5|NA|TRBJ2-2|NA
CASSFAGELFF
TGTGCCAGCAGCTTCGCCGGGGAGCTGTTTTTT
>TRBV19|NA|TRBJ2-7|NA
CASSRQDSYEQYF
TGTGCCAGTAGCAGACAGGACTCCTACGAGCAGTACTTC
>TRBV5-4|once|TRBJ1-2|TRBD1
CASSSGGGYGYTF
TGTGCCAGCAGCTCCGGAGGGGGCTACGGCTACACCTTC
>TRBV25-1|NA|TRBJ2-3|NA
CASSPGTGVLGTDTQYF
TGTGCCAGCAGCCCCGGGACGGGGGTTTTAGGCACAGATACGCAGTATTTT
>TRBV13|once|TRBJ2-1|NA
CASSQSALSYNEQFF
TGTGCCAGCAGCCAAAGCGCCCTCTCCTACAATGAGCAGTTCTTC
>TRBV5-6|NA|TRBJ1-2|NA
CASSLTGYGYTF
TGTGCCAGCAGCTTGACAGGCTATGGCTACACCTTC
>TRBV10-1|NA|TRBJ2-3|NA
CASSQTGRGKDTQYF
TGCGCCAGCAGCCAGACAGGTAGAGGGAAGGATACGCAGTATTTT
>TRBV20-1|NA|TRBJ1-2|NA
CSAKSGYGYTF
TGCAGTGCTAAGAGCGGGTATGGCTACACCTTC
>TRBV6-5|NA|TRBJ2-1|TRBD1
CASVATGPYNEQFF
TGTGCCAGTGTGGCGACAGGGCCCTACAATGAGCAGTTCTTC
>TRBV25-1|NA|TRBJ1-1|NA
CASSEYQQGVGSEAFF
TGTGCCAGCAGTGAATATCAACAGGGAGTCGGCTCTGAAGCTTTCTTT
>TRBV4-1|NA|TRBJ2-2|NA
CASSQVTGRSTGELFF
TGCGCCAGCAGCCAAGTCACAGGGCGATCCACCGGGGAGCTGTTTTTT
>TRBV6-5|NA|TRBJ1-1|NA
CASSYGPNTEAFF
TGTGCCAGCAGTTACGGCCCGAACACTGAAGCTTTCTTT
>TRBV14|NA|TRBJ2-5|TRBD1
CASSQRGRGETQYF
TGTGCCAGCAGCCAAAGGGGGCGTGGAGAGACCCAGTACTTC
>TRBV5-6|NA|TRBJ1-1|NA
CASSLVSTANYAAFF
TGTGCCAGCAGCTTGGTCAGCACAGCCAATTACGCAGCTTTCTTT
>TRBV5-1|NA|TRBJ1-1|TRBD1
CASSYETGVTEAFF
TGCGCCAGCAGCTACGAGACAGGGGTGACTGAAGCTTTCTTT
>TRBV3-1/TRBV3-2|NA|TRBJ2-1|NA
CASSQSSGPSYNEQFF
TGTGCCAGCAGCCAATCCTCCGGTCCCTCGTATAATGAGCAGTTCTTC
>TRBV25-1|NA|TRBJ1-1|NA
CASSDREYTEAFF
TGTGCCAGCAGTGACCGTGAGTACACTGAAGCTTTCTTT
>TRBV29-1|few|TRBJ1-2|TRBD1
CSVATLKGQGYGYTF
TGCAGCGTTGCCACCTTGAAGGGACAGGGCTATGGCTACACCTTC
>TRBV5-1|NA|TRBJ2-2|NA
CASSLDILGGELFF
TGCGCCAGCAGCCTTGACATATTAGGAGGGGAGCTGTTTTTT
>TRBV7-8|NA|TRBJ2-7|NA
CASSPPGLYYEQYF
TGTGCCAGCAGCCCCCCCGGTTTATACTACGAGCAGTACTTC
>TRBV3-1/TRBV3-2|NA|TRBJ1-5|NA
CASSQMADQPQHF
TGTGCCAGCAGCCAGATGGCGGATCAGCCCCAGCATTTT
>TRBV15|once|TRBJ2-7|TRBD2
CATSVVGLATYEQYF
TGTGCCACCAGTGTGGTGGGACTAGCAACTTACGAGCAGTACTTC
>TRBV6-4|NA|TRBJ1-2|NA
CASSDVQGGYGYTF
TGTGCCAGCAGTGACGTCCAGGGAGGCTATGGCTACACCTTC
>TRBV27|NA|TRBJ1-5|NA
CASSLDSTLPQHF
TGTGCCAGCAGTTTGGACAGTACCTTGCCCCAGCATTTT
>TRBV6-2/TRBV6-3|NA|TRBJ1-1|TRBD1
CASSGDRGQRTEAFF
TGTGCCAGCAGTGGGGACAGGGGGCAGCGCACTGAAGCTTTCTTT
>TRBV23-1|NA|TRBJ2-7|TRBD2
CASSLSGITTYEQYF
TGCGCCAGCAGTCTTAGCGGGATAACTACCTACGAGCAGTACTTC
>TRBV19|NA|TRBJ1-5|NA
CASSLRFDSNQPQHF
TGTGCCAGTAGTCTCAGGTTCGATAGCAATCAGCCCCAGCATTTT